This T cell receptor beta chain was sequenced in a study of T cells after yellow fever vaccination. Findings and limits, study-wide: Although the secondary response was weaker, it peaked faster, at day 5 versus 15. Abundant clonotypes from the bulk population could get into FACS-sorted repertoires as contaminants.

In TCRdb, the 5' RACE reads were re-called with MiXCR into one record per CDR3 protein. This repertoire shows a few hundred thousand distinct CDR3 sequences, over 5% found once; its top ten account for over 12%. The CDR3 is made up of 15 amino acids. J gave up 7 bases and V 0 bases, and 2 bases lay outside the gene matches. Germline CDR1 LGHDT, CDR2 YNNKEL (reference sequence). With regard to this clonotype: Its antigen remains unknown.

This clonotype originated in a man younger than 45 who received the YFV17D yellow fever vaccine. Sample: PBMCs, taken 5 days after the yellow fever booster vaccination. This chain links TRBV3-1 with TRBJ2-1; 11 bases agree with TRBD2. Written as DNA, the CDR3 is TGTGCCAGCAGCCAAGAGCGACTAGCGGGAAATGAGCAGTTCTTC. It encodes CASSQERLAGNEQFF.